A selection of T cell receptor beta chains follows, all from one sample in a study of control samples from healthy donors and cancer patients. The method was immunoSEQ multiplex PCR; TCRdb's version includes in-frame clones alone and lacks a portion of them. The sample has about 180,000 clones, approximately 94% seen once. Sequenced: blood. The receptor source for this set is a man aged 25 to 40 in good health. CDR3s include the opening cysteine and the closing phenylalanine or tryptophan. The order of the fields is J gene, V gene, clone size, D gene, CDR3 DNA, CDR3 protein. A D gene is named only where the DNA matches it firmly. Rows give clone size only sometimes, using once, few, many, or a class for an expanded clone.

j_gene: TRBJ1-4
v_gene: TRBV9
abundance: NA
d_gene: NA
CDR3nt: TGTGCCAGCAGCGTAGGGAAAAGCAGGGGAGATGAAAAACTGTTTTTT
CDR3aa: CASSVGKSRGDEKLFF

j_gene: TRBJ1-1
v_gene: TRBV11-2
abundance: NA
d_gene: NA
CDR3nt: TGTGCCAGCAGCTTAGAGAAAGGTGAAGCTTTCTTT
CDR3aa: CASSLEKGEAFF

j_gene: TRBJ1-2
v_gene: TRBV6-5
abundance: NA
d_gene: TRBD1
CDR3nt: TGTGCCAGCAGTCGGACAGGCGCTAACTATGGCTACACCTTC
CDR3aa: CASSRTGANYGYTF

j_gene: TRBJ2-4
v_gene: TRBV11-2
abundance: NA
d_gene: NA
CDR3nt: TGTGCCAGCAGCTTGAGGCTCATCAAAAACATTCAGTACTTC
CDR3aa: CASSLRLIKNIQYF

j_gene: TRBJ1-1
v_gene: TRBV27
abundance: NA
d_gene: NA
CDR3nt: TGTGCCAGCAGTTCACGGAGCACTGAAGCTTTCTTT
CDR3aa: CASSSRSTEAFF

j_gene: TRBJ1-6
v_gene: TRBV6-1
abundance: NA
d_gene: NA
CDR3nt: TGTGCCAGCAGTGACGGATCCTATAATTCACCCCTCCACTTT
CDR3aa: CASSDGSYNSPLHF

j_gene: TRBJ2-6
v_gene: TRBV19
abundance: NA
d_gene: TRBD1
CDR3nt: TGTGCCAGTAGTATGGGGGACAGGGGGCTGGGGGCCAACGTCCTGACTTTC
CDR3aa: CASSMGDRGLGANVLTF

j_gene: TRBJ2-3
v_gene: TRBV6-6
abundance: NA
d_gene: NA
CDR3nt: TGTGCCAGCAGCTCTATCGGACACGGTAGCACAGATACGCAGTATTTT
CDR3aa: CASSSIGHGSTDTQYF

j_gene: TRBJ2-2
v_gene: TRBV7-9
abundance: NA
d_gene: TRBD2
CDR3nt: TGTGCCAGCAGCTCGGCGGGGGGCCGGAACACCGGGGAGCTGTTTTTT
CDR3aa: CASSSAGGRNTGELFF

j_gene: TRBJ2-5
v_gene: TRBV3-1/TRBV3-2
abundance: NA
d_gene: TRBD2
CDR3nt: TGTGCCAGCAGCAGGAGGACTAGCGGGACCGAAGAGACCCAGTACTTC
CDR3aa: CASSRRTSGTEETQYF

j_gene: TRBJ1-1
v_gene: TRBV19
abundance: NA
d_gene: NA
CDR3nt: TGTGCCAGTAGTGACGGGGACAAGGCGGAGGCTTTCTTT
CDR3aa: CASSDGDKAEAFF

j_gene: TRBJ1-3
v_gene: TRBV2
abundance: NA
d_gene: NA
CDR3nt: TGTGCCAGCAGTGAACTGGGGGGCGCCGGCGGAAACACCATATATTTT
CDR3aa: CASSELGGAGGNTIYF

j_gene: TRBJ1-5
v_gene: TRBV7-2
abundance: NA
d_gene: NA
CDR3nt: TGTGCCAGCAGCTTAGCGTGGGGGGGCAATCAGCCCCAGCATTTT
CDR3aa: CASSLAWGGNQPQHF

j_gene: TRBJ2-2
v_gene: TRBV6-2/TRBV6-3
abundance: NA
d_gene: TRBD1
CDR3nt: TGTGCCAGCAGTCCGTCGACAGGGGACACCGGGGAGCTGTTTTTT
CDR3aa: CASSPSTGDTGELFF

j_gene: TRBJ2-3
v_gene: TRBV13
abundance: NA
d_gene: NA
CDR3nt: TGTGCCACCAGTCTCAGTCAGTCAGTAGATACGCAGTATTTT
CDR3aa: CATSLSQSVDTQYF

j_gene: TRBJ2-7
v_gene: TRBV7-9
abundance: NA
d_gene: NA
CDR3nt: TGTGCCAGCAGTTTAACCTCCGGGACACTCTACGAGCAGTACTTC
CDR3aa: CASSLTSGTLYEQYF

j_gene: TRBJ1-4
v_gene: TRBV7-2
abundance: few
d_gene: TRBD1
CDR3nt: TGTGCCAGCAGCTTCCGGGACAGACCTGATGAAAAACTGTTTTTT
CDR3aa: CASSFRDRPDEKLFF

j_gene: TRBJ1-5
v_gene: TRBV28
abundance: NA
d_gene: NA
CDR3nt: TGTGCCAGTACTGGGACGCGAGGTCAGCCCCAGCATTTT
CDR3aa: CASTGTRGQPQHF

j_gene: TRBJ2-7
v_gene: TRBV7-2
abundance: NA
d_gene: NA
CDR3nt: TGTGCCAGCGGTCTTTACGGGGGCTACGAGCAGTACTTC
CDR3aa: CASGLYGGYEQYF

j_gene: TRBJ1-5
v_gene: TRBV30
abundance: NA
d_gene: TRBD1
CDR3nt: TGTGCCTGGAGTTCACAGGGGGGTCAGCCCCAGCATTTT
CDR3aa: CAWSSQGGQPQHF

j_gene: TRBJ1-6
v_gene: TRBV19
abundance: NA
d_gene: NA
CDR3nt: TGTGCCAGTAGTATTTTCGGGGATAATTCACCCCTCCACTTT
CDR3aa: CASSIFGDNSPLHF

j_gene: TRBJ1-5
v_gene: TRBV28
abundance: NA
d_gene: NA
CDR3nt: TGTGCCAGCAGACCGGGGGAGGGCTATCAGCCCCAGCATTTT
CDR3aa: CASRPGEGYQPQHF

j_gene: TRBJ1-5
v_gene: TRBV28
abundance: NA
d_gene: NA
CDR3nt: TGTGCCAGCAGTGGGGACCGGGACCTCAATCAGCCCCAGCATTTT
CDR3aa: CASSGDRDLNQPQHF

j_gene: TRBJ1-1
v_gene: TRBV28
abundance: few
d_gene: NA
CDR3nt: TGTGCCAGCAGTTTACCGACAACACGTAACACTGAAGCTTTCTTT
CDR3aa: CASSLPTTRNTEAFF

j_gene: TRBJ1-2
v_gene: TRBV6-5
abundance: NA
d_gene: NA
CDR3nt: TGTGCCAGCAGCGGGCGGGATTCGGATGGCTACACCTTC
CDR3aa: CASSGRDSDGYTF

j_gene: TRBJ2-7
v_gene: TRBV9
abundance: NA
d_gene: NA
CDR3nt: TGTGCCAGCAGCCCTGGGCAGGGAAGGGTCCACGAGCAGTACTTC
CDR3aa: CASSPGQGRVHEQYF

j_gene: TRBJ1-5
v_gene: TRBV28
abundance: NA
d_gene: NA
CDR3nt: TGTGCCAGCAGTTTCAATCTAGTTAGCAATCAGCCCCAGCATTTT
CDR3aa: CASSFNLVSNQPQHF

j_gene: TRBJ1-2
v_gene: TRBV2
abundance: NA
d_gene: TRBD1
CDR3nt: TGTGCCAGCAGCCTCACGGACAGGGTGGGCGGCTACACCTTC
CDR3aa: CASSLTDRVGGYTF

j_gene: TRBJ2-7
v_gene: TRBV5-1
abundance: NA
d_gene: NA
CDR3nt: TGCGCCAGCAGCTTGGAGGCAGGGAGCTCCTACGAGCAGTACTTC
CDR3aa: CASSLEAGSSYEQYF

j_gene: TRBJ2-7
v_gene: TRBV6-5
abundance: NA
d_gene: TRBD1
CDR3nt: TGTGCCACCAGGGACAGGGATGTGACCTACGAGCAGTACTTC
CDR3aa: CATRDRDVTYEQYF

j_gene: TRBJ1-6
v_gene: TRBV18
abundance: NA
d_gene: NA
CDR3nt: TGTGCCAGCTCACCACTGGAGGGAGCAGGTTCACCCCTCCACTTT
CDR3aa: CASSPLEGAGSPLHF

j_gene: TRBJ2-7
v_gene: TRBV27
abundance: NA
d_gene: TRBD1
CDR3nt: TGTGCCAGCAGGTATGGGACAGGGGGGTCCTACGAGCAGTACTTC
CDR3aa: CASRYGTGGSYEQYF

j_gene: TRBJ2-2
v_gene: TRBV6-5
abundance: few
d_gene: NA
CDR3nt: TGTGCCAGCAGTCCCCACCCAGAAACCGGGGAGCTGTTTTTT
CDR3aa: CASSPHPETGELFF

j_gene: TRBJ1-2
v_gene: TRBV5-1
abundance: NA
d_gene: NA
CDR3nt: TGCGCCAGCAGCTTGCGAGCTAACTATGGCTACACCTTC
CDR3aa: CASSLRANYGYTF

j_gene: TRBJ2-3
v_gene: TRBV5-1
abundance: NA
d_gene: NA
CDR3nt: TGCGCCAGCAGCCCCTTCGCCACAACCGCCACAGATACGCAGTATTTT
CDR3aa: CASSPFATTATDTQYF

j_gene: TRBJ1-1
v_gene: TRBV19
abundance: NA
d_gene: TRBD1
CDR3nt: TGTGCCAGTAGACTAGGGACAGGGGACACTGAAGCTTTCTTT
CDR3aa: CASRLGTGDTEAFF

j_gene: TRBJ2-5
v_gene: TRBV19
abundance: NA
d_gene: NA
CDR3nt: TGTGCCAGTAGTATAGGCAGTCAAGAGACCCAGTACTTC
CDR3aa: CASSIGSQETQYF

j_gene: TRBJ2-2
v_gene: TRBV11-2
abundance: NA
d_gene: NA
CDR3nt: TGTGCCAGCGTTCTTTCCCGAAGGGGGTCCGGGGAGCTGTTTTTT
CDR3aa: CASVLSRRGSGELFF

j_gene: TRBJ2-5
v_gene: TRBV5-6
abundance: NA
d_gene: TRBD1
CDR3nt: TGTGCCAGCAGCTTAACATGGACAGGGATGGGAGAGACCCAGTACTTC
CDR3aa: CASSLTWTGMGETQYF

j_gene: TRBJ2-1
v_gene: TRBV12-3/TRBV12-4
abundance: once
d_gene: NA
CDR3nt: TGTGCCAGCAGTTTCCCGGCCCAAAATGAGCAGTTCTTC
CDR3aa: CASSFPAQNEQFF

j_gene: TRBJ1-1
v_gene: TRBV6-2/TRBV6-3
abundance: NA
d_gene: NA
CDR3nt: TGTGCCAGCAGTTCCAGTTATGATTCGGACTTT
CDR3aa: CASSSSYDSDF

j_gene: TRBJ2-1
v_gene: TRBV7-8
abundance: NA
d_gene: TRBD2
CDR3nt: TGTGCCAGCAGCCGGACTAGCGAGGGCAATGAGCAGTTCTTC
CDR3aa: CASSRTSEGNEQFF

j_gene: TRBJ2-1
v_gene: TRBV19
abundance: NA
d_gene: NA
CDR3nt: TGTGCCAGTAGTGCGCCCTCCAATGAGCAGTTCTTC
CDR3aa: CASSAPSNEQFF

j_gene: TRBJ2-1
v_gene: TRBV5-6
abundance: NA
d_gene: NA
CDR3nt: TGTGCCAGCAGCGGAACAGCGACCCCCTACAATGAGCAGTTCTTC
CDR3aa: CASSGTATPYNEQFF

j_gene: TRBJ2-5
v_gene: TRBV19
abundance: NA
d_gene: TRBD2
CDR3nt: TGTGCCAGTAGTATCGGGCCCAGCGGGGGGCCAGAGACCCAGTACTTC
CDR3aa: CASSIGPSGGPETQYF

j_gene: TRBJ2-1
v_gene: TRBV11-2
abundance: NA
d_gene: NA
CDR3nt: TGTGCCAGCAGCTTAGCCCCTACGACTAGCAATGAGCAGTTCTTC
CDR3aa: CASSLAPTTSNEQFF

j_gene: TRBJ1-3
v_gene: TRBV27
abundance: few
d_gene: NA
CDR3nt: TGTGCCAGCAGACTCCCCCCAACCCAGCCACCGGGGGGAAACACCATATATTTT
CDR3aa: CASRLPPTQPPGGNTIYF

j_gene: TRBJ1-5
v_gene: TRBV19
abundance: NA
d_gene: NA
CDR3nt: TGTGCCAGTAGTACAAGACAGGCCAACAATCAGCCCCAGCATTTT
CDR3aa: CASSTRQANNQPQHF

j_gene: TRBJ2-1
v_gene: TRBV27
abundance: NA
d_gene: TRBD1
CDR3nt: TGTGCCAGCAGCCTGACAGGGTGGGTCAATGAGCAGTTCTTC
CDR3aa: CASSLTGWVNEQFF